This T cell receptor (beta chain) appears in the sequencing data of a study of T cells expressing NK-cell markers. The CDR3 contains 16 residues. CDR1 is KGHDR and CDR2 is SFDVKD in the germline V gene. No DNA is given; TCRdb re-called the 5' RACE reads and lists each CDR3 protein once. The sample is made up of about 410,000 distinct CDR3 sequences, and the top ten hold around 10% of it. This chain joins TRBV24-1 and TRBJ2-1; checking the TCRdb D call of TRBD2 is not possible without DNA. The TCR was taken from a woman between 45 and 65 years old in good health. Sequencing was done on a sample of blood T cells: a sorted CD56 or NKG2C T cell subset, CD4+ or CD8+ T cells, or bulk PBMC T cells (not recorded which). CDR3 sequence reads: CATSDLLSGSINEQFF.